This TCR beta chain was sequenced during a study of OX40 agonist ivuxolimab in advanced cancers. The germline V and J ends were trimmed by 3 bases and 5 bases, with 18 bases remaining between them. The CDR3 has 15 amino acids. Assay used: immunoSEQ multiplex PCR; TCRdb lists only in-frame clones, some missing. In the table there are approximately 80,000 clones, roughly 94% of which are singletons. The source of this sequence is an adult with an advanced solid tumor such as melanoma, head and neck, liver or kidney cancer. The chain is built from TRBV5-7 and TRBJ2-7, with D perhaps TRBD2 (5 bases). TRBV5-7 is an open reading frame whose function is uncertain. The sample was CD4+ or CD8+ T cells sorted from blood, taken in a trial of the OX40 agonist ivuxolimab. CDR3 region: CASSSWTARPNEQYF. The CDR3 nucleotides read TGTGCCAGCAGCTCTTGGACTGCTCGTCCCAACGAGCAGTACTTC.